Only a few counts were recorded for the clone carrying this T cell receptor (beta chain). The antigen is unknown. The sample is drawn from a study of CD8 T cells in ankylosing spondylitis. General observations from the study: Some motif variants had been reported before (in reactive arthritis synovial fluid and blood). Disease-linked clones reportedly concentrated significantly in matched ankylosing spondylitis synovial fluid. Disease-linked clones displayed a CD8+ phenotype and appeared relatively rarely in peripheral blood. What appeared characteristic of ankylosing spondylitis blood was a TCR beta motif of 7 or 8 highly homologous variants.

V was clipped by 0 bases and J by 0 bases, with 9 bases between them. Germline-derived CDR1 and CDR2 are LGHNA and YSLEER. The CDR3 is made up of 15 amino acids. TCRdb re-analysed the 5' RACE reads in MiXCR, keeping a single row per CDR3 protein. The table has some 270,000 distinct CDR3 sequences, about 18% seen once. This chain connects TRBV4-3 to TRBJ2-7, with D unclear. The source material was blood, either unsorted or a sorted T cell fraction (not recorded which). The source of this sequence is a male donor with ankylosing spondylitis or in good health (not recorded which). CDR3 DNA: TGCGCCAGCAGCCAAGATAGGACCGTCTCCTACGAGCAGTACTTC. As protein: CASSQDRTVSYEQYF.